Listed here are 9 T cell receptor beta chains from one sample, sequenced in a study of cytomegalovirus exposure and HLA in healthy donors (dated 2017 in TCRdb). Library preparation was by the immunoSEQ multiplex PCR assay. The multiplex PCR relied on a mix of 60 forward primers for TCR Vbeta segments and 13 reverse primers for TCR Jbeta segments. As stored in TCRdb, this immuneACCESS dataset retains in-frame rearrangements with V and J assigned. A fraction of the clones does not appear; measured against another copy, unresolved V genes explain less than half of the discrepancy, and the remainder lacks a known reason. For this sample there are 90,000 to 120,000 clones; 60% to 75% appear just once. The top ten hold roughly 8% of the sample. Sequencing was performed on PBMCs. The receptors were sampled from a man between 25 and 39 years old in good health and CMV-seronegative.

J is TRBJ2-5 and V is TRBV19; 8 nucleotides match TRBD1. J lost 5 bases, V lost 9 bases, and 14 bases had no gene match. The germline CDR1 and CDR2 sequences are LNHDA and SQIVND (reference sequence). The CDR3 totals 15 residues. The CDR3 region has the DNA TGTGCCAGCCAGATAACGGGGACAGGATGGGAGACCCAGTACTTC. Encoded protein: CASQITGTGWETQYF.

Worth noting for this clone: The junction shows a germline mismatch at one end, possibly a read error. This CDR3 is also generated by other DNA sequences in the sample. The rearrangement links TRBV15 to TRBJ1-2, with 9 bases matching TRBD1. The CDR3 totals 15 residues. CDR1 and CDR2 from the germline V gene are LNHNV and YYDKDF (reference sequence). CDR3 protein: CATSRPRQGDYGYTF. The CDR3, as DNA: TGCGCCACCAGCCGACCCAGACAGGGGGACTATGGCTACACCTTC.

This clone was counted between two and nine times. The CDR3 here is CASSLGQQVTYEQYF. The CDR3 DNA is TGCGCCAGCAGCTTGGGGCAGCAGGTTACCTACGAGCAGTACTTC. The chain carries TRBV5-1 and TRBJ2-7; D uncertain. Germline CDR1 reads SGHRS; CDR2 reads YFSETQ. V was trimmed by 0 bases and J by 2 bases, leaving 12 bases between them. CDR3 size: 15 residues.

This chain connects TRBV7-2 to TRBJ1-5, with 8 bases identical to TRBD1. The V and J ends lost 5 bases and 3 bases, in that order; junction bases with no gene match: 6. The CDR3 runs to 15 residues. Germline V gives CDR1 SGHTA, CDR2 FQGNSA. The CDR3 nucleotides read TGTGCCAGCAGCCAGTCGGACAGGGCCAATCAGCCCCAGCATTTT. Translating it yields CASSQSDRANQPQHF. The complete variable domain, with remaining parts taken from reference TRBV7-2 and TRBJ1-5, reads GAGVSQSPSNKVTEKGKDVELRCDPISGHTALYWYRQSLGQGLEFLIYFQGNSAPDKSGLPSDRFSAERTGGSVSTLTIQRTQQEDSAVYLCASSQSDRANQPQHFGDGTRLSIL.

The V gene is TRBV30, the J gene TRBJ1-5; a weak D match, TRBD1 (5 bases). The CDR3 contains 15 residues. The germline V gene has CDR1 GTSNPN and CDR2 SVGIG (reference sequence). Trimming took 4 bases from V and 3 from J, leaving 16 bases between them. Here the CDR3 reads CAWTPVGHPNQPQHF. The CDR3 nucleotides are TGTGCCTGGACCCCCGTCGGACACCCCAATCAGCCCCAGCATTTT.

The V and J genes are TRBV29-1 and TRBJ1-2, with D hard to call. This CDR3 has 14 amino acids. V gave up 0 bases and J gave up 4 bases, with 12 bases separating them. The germline CDR1 and CDR2 sequences are SQVTM and ANQGSEA. The CDR3: CSVEDSVRTYGYTF. The CDR3 DNA sequence: TGCAGCGTTGAAGATTCGGTGCGTACCTATGGCTACACCTTC. The full variable domain, in which reference TRBV29-1 and TRBJ1-2 provide the parts outside the CDR3, is SAVISQKPSRDICQRGTSLTIQCQVDSQVTMMFWYRQQPGQSLTLIATANQGSEATYESGFVIDKFPISRPNLTFSTLTVSNMSPEDSSIYLCSVEDSVRTYGYTFGSGTRLTVV.

The chain has TRBV5-1 and TRBJ2-1; 13 positions match TRBD2. Germline lookup yields CDR1 SGHRS and CDR2 YFSETQ. Trimming removed 0 bases from V and 7 bases from J; junction bases left unmatched: 4. This CDR3 is 16 amino acids long. The CDR3 sequence is CASSLGLAGGRNEQFF. Here the CDR3 DNA reads TGCGCCAGCAGCTTGGGACTAGCGGGAGGTAGAAATGAGCAGTTCTTC.

This clone was seen only a few times. The chain carries TRBV4-1 and TRBJ2-1; possible D gene TRBD2, 7 bases. Trimming took 4 bases from V and 4 from J, leaving 17 bases between them. The CDR3 is 16 residues long. Germline V gives CDR1 MGHRA, CDR2 YSYEKL. The DNA for the CDR3 is TGCGCCAGCAGCCGGTCTAGCGGAGGACAGTACAATGAGCAGTTCTTC. It encodes CASSRSSGGQYNEQFF.

The V and J genes are TRBV5-1 and TRBJ2-1, with 11 nucleotides matching TRBD2. This CDR3 comprises 15 residues. Germline V lookup: CDR1 SGHRS, CDR2 YFSETQ. After removal of 2 bases from V and 7 bases from J, the junction contained 5 bases not matched to a gene. CDR3 nucleotides: TGCGCCAGCAGCTTCCTAGCGGGAGGCGCGAATGAGCAGTTCTTC. Translated, it gives CASSFLAGGANEQFF.